This T cell receptor (beta chain) was recovered during a study of cytomegalovirus exposure and HLA in healthy donors. Primers: 60 Vbeta forward and 13 Jbeta reverse. The assay was immunoSEQ multiplex PCR, and TCRdb's table has in-frame clones only and misses some. The data contain more than 150,000 clones, 76% of them singletons. Input material: PBMCs. This receptor was obtained from a woman aged 25 to 39 in good health and CMV-seropositive.

The CDR3 sequence: CASRAGGTGVGPQHF. CDR3 DNA: TGTGCCAGCAGGGCGGGAGGGACAGGAGTTGGGCCCCAGCATTTT. The J gene is TRBJ1-5, the V gene TRBV2; 8 bases align to TRBD1. V dropped 6 bases and J dropped 9; count of bases not matched to a gene: 13. Germline assignment: CDR1 SNHLY and CDR2 FYNNEI. The CDR3 length is 15 residues.